One TCR beta chain is described in this entry. Its cognate antigen is unknown. The sample is drawn from a study of T cells after yellow fever vaccination. The overall study: The SMART-Seq v4 Ultra Low Input method served to prepare the low-cell-number fractions. General study results and limits: A faster peak, day 5 versus 15, was reached by the weaker secondary response. Reappearance after the booster was observed for most primary-vaccination clones (around 96% CD4, roughly 88% CD8).

The V end was cut by 0 bases, the J end by 5 bases, with 14 bases between. The CDR3 is 15 amino acids. Germline V gives CDR1 SGDLS, CDR2 YYNGEE. TCRdb re-analysed the 5' RACE reads in MiXCR, keeping a single row per CDR3 protein. This table holds 450,000 to 650,000 distinct CDR3 sequences, 20% to 25% found once. This receptor was identified in a man between 18 and 35 years old who received the YFV17D yellow fever vaccine. Source: PBMCs, taken roughly 20 days after the first yellow fever vaccination. The V call is TRBV9, the J call TRBJ1-2, with D unclear. The DNA for the CDR3 is TGTGCCAGCAGCGTAGCGTCGAGGGTCGGATATGGCTACACCTTC. It is translated as CASSVASRVGYGYTF.